This T cell receptor beta chain was identified during a study of cytomegalovirus exposure and HLA in healthy donors. The CDR3 runs to 15 residues. Germline loops: CDR1 MNHEY, CDR2 SMNVEV (reference sequence). The germline V and J ends were trimmed by 9 bases and 4 bases, with 19 bases remaining between them. The data were produced by immunoSEQ multiplex PCR, yet TCRdb's version contains in-frame clones alone and is incomplete. Altogether roughly 73,000 clones are present, around 95% being singletons, with the ten largest covering 3% to 4%. The V gene is TRBV27, the J gene TRBJ1-3; D uncertain. The sequencing input was PBMCs. This TCR was sampled from a man between 18 and 35 years old in good health and CMV-seronegative. Here the CDR3 DNA reads TGTGCCAGACAGTCAGGCCCAGAGTCGGGAAACACCATATATTTT. As protein: CARQSGPESGNTIYF.